The rows below give T cell receptor beta chains drawn from one sample of a study of OX40 agonist ivuxolimab in advanced cancers. Assay used: immunoSEQ multiplex PCR; TCRdb lists only in-frame clones, some missing. The data show approximately 74,000 clones, with 80% to 95% seen just once and less than 0.6% held by the top ten. The starting material was CD4+ or CD8+ T cells sorted from blood, obtained in a trial of the OX40 agonist ivuxolimab. These TCRs come from an adult with an advanced solid tumor such as melanoma, head and neck, liver or kidney cancer. CDR3s include the opening cysteine and the closing phenylalanine or tryptophan. D genes are given only for firm matches. Rows give clone size only sometimes, using once, few, many, or a class for an expanded clone.

D gene	V gene	J gene	clone size	CDR3 DNA	CDR3 protein
NA	TRBV30	TRBJ1-3	NA	TGTGCCTGGAGCCGGGGCCTGGGGGGAAACACCATATATTTT	CAWSRGLGGNTIYF
TRBD2	TRBV7-8	TRBJ2-7	NA	TGTGCCAGCAGCTTAGTGACTAGCGCCTACGAGCAGTACTTC	CASSLVTSAYEQYF
TRBD2	TRBV19	TRBJ2-3	NA	TGTGCCAGTAGTATGGCTAGCGGGCCGGGCACAGATACGCAGTATTTT	CASSMASGPGTDTQYF
NA	TRBV7-9	TRBJ1-4	NA	TGTGCCAGCAGCGGTGGCACAGGTAATGAAAAACTGTTTTTT	CASSGGTGNEKLFF
NA	TRBV9	TRBJ1-5	NA	TGTGCCAGCAGCCCCGGACCTGGTAATCAGCCCCAGCATTTT	CASSPGPGNQPQHF
NA	TRBV7-9	TRBJ1-6	NA	TGTGCCAGCAGCTTAGAACCCGCTAGCCGTTCACCCCTCCACTTT	CASSLEPASRSPLHF
TRBD1	TRBV4-3	TRBJ1-4	NA	TGCGCCAGCAGCCCGGGACAGGGAAATGAAAAACTGTTTTTT	CASSPGQGNEKLFF
TRBD1	TRBV29-1	TRBJ2-3	NA	TGCAGCGTTGAAGGACAGGGTTCGGATACGCAGTATTTT	CSVEGQGSDTQYF
TRBD2	TRBV4-3	TRBJ2-6	once	TGCGCCAGCAGCCAAGATCGGGGGGACTCTGGGGCCAACGTCCTGACTTTC	CASSQDRGDSGANVLTF
NA	TRBV5-5	TRBJ1-5	few	TGTGCCAGCAGCCCCCTAGCAGGGTGGGGCAATCAGCCCCAGCATTTT	CASSPLAGWGNQPQHF
NA	TRBV21-1	TRBJ1-1	once	TGTGCCAGCAGCAAACGGACATGGGGATCCACTGAAGCTTTCTTT	CASSKRTWGSTEAFF
TRBD1	TRBV11-2	TRBJ2-7	NA	TGTGCCAGCAGCCCCGACAGGGCATACGAGCAGTACTTC	CASSPDRAYEQYF
TRBD2	TRBV5-8	TRBJ2-3	NA	TGTGCCAGCAGCTTGCTAGCGGGACCAGATACGCAGTATTTT	CASSLLAGPDTQYF
NA	TRBV28	TRBJ2-1	NA	TGTGCCAGCAGTAAAGGGGGGGGGACCTACAATGAGCAGTTCTTC	CASSKGGGTYNEQFF
TRBD1	TRBV28	TRBJ2-3	NA	TGTGCCAGCGGGACAGTCAGCACAGATACGCAGTATTTT	CASGTVSTDTQYF
NA	TRBV4-1	TRBJ2-5	NA	TGCGCCAGCAGCCAAGATTGGGACGGGAAAGAGACCCAGTACTTC	CASSQDWDGKETQYF
NA	TRBV6-1	TRBJ1-3	NA	TGTGCCAGCAGGGACAGCGGAAGCACCATATATTTT	CASRDSGSTIYF
NA	TRBV20-1	TRBJ2-1	NA	TGCAGTGCCCCAGGGAGGAATGAGCAGTTCTTC	CSAPGRNEQFF
NA	TRBV5-5	TRBJ1-4	NA	TGTGCCAGCAGCTTTGGGGGGCTGGGTGAAAAACTGTTTTTT	CASSFGGLGEKLFF
NA	TRBV10-3	TRBJ2-5	NA	TGTGCCATCAGGGAAGGAGGGCAAGAGACCCAGTACTTC	CAIREGGQETQYF
NA	TRBV19	TRBJ2-1	NA	TGTGCCAGTAGTATTGGGATAGATCCTTTATACAATGAGCAGTTCTTC	CASSIGIDPLYNEQFF
NA	TRBV6-5	TRBJ2-3	NA	TGTGCCAGCAGTTACTTTGGCGGGCTTACAGATACGCAGTATTTT	CASSYFGGLTDTQYF
NA	TRBV7-9	TRBJ2-1	NA	TGTGCCAGCAGCTTAATGGGTCAGAGCTCCTACAATGAGCAGTTCTTC	CASSLMGQSSYNEQFF
TRBD2	TRBV6-6	TRBJ2-2	NA	TGTGCCAGCAGACCGGGGAGGGGTGGGACCGGGGAGCTGTTTTTT	CASRPGRGGTGELFF
NA	TRBV6-1	TRBJ2-2	NA	TGTGCCAGCAATAGGGGAGGCTCGAACACCGGGGAGCTGTTTTTT	CASNRGGSNTGELFF
TRBD2	TRBV7-2	TRBJ2-3	NA	TGTGCCAGCATGAAGCGGGAGGGCAGGGTCGCAGATACGCAGTATTTT	CASMKREGRVADTQYF
TRBD1	TRBV18	TRBJ2-7	NA	TGTGCCAGCTCAAGTTCCGGGACAGGGTTTTACGAGCAGTACTTC	CASSSSGTGFYEQYF
TRBD2	TRBV6-5	TRBJ2-7	NA	TGTGCCAGCAGGGGGGGAGCGGGAGGACCCTACGAGCAGTACTTC	CASRGGAGGPYEQYF
TRBD2	TRBV19	TRBJ2-7	NA	TGTGCCAGTAGTCGCGGGGGACTAGCGGAAGCCTACGAGCAGTACTTC	CASSRGGLAEAYEQYF
NA	TRBV5-6	TRBJ1-5	NA	TGTGCCAGCAGCTTGAGAGGTAATAGCAATCAGCCCCAGCATTTT	CASSLRGNSNQPQHF
TRBD1	TRBV28	TRBJ2-7	NA	TGTGCCAGCAGCCCCCCCTCGGGGACAGGGACCTACGAGCAGTACTTC	CASSPPSGTGTYEQYF
NA	TRBV9	TRBJ1-1	NA	TGTGCCAGCAGCGTAGATCAAGTCGGAGAAGCTTTCTTT	CASSVDQVGEAFF
TRBD2	TRBV4-3	TRBJ2-3	NA	TGCGCCAGCAGCCAATCACTAGCGGCCACAGATACGCAGTATTTT	CASSQSLAATDTQYF
NA	TRBV11-3	TRBJ2-1	NA	TGTGCCAGCAGCTTAGATGGCCGGGCTGAGCAGTTCTTC	CASSLDGRAEQFF